A single sample gave rise to the 25 T cell receptor beta chains below, sequenced in a study of T cells after yellow fever vaccination. Each CDR3 protein gets one entry after TCRdb re-called the 5' RACE reads with MiXCR. The data contain under 350,000 distinct CDR3 sequences, over 4% of them seen just once; the ten biggest clones take up 20% to 25%. The sample was PBMCs, taken 5 days after the yellow fever booster vaccination. All receptors come from a young man who received the YFV17D yellow fever vaccine.

V usage is TRBV4-1 and J usage is TRBJ2-7, with TRBD2 matching over 7 bases. Per the germline V gene, CDR1 is MGHRA and CDR2 is YSYEKL. The junction had 9 bases not matched to a gene; V was cut back by 1 base and J by 0 bases. This CDR3 is 17 amino acids long. DNA for the CDR3: TGCGCCAGCAGCCAAGTTTCGGGGGGTGGTGGCTCCTACGAGCAGTACTTC. Protein product: CASSQVSGGGGSYEQYF.

V is TRBV5-4 and J is TRBJ2-5; possible D gene TRBD2, 5 bases. This CDR3 has 14 residues. V lost 2 bases and J 5 bases, leaving 13 bases between the germline ends. Germline values: CDR1 SGHNT, CDR2 YYREEE (reference sequence). CDR3 residues: CASSFSGWRETQYF. CDR3 DNA: TGTGCCAGCAGCTTTTCTGGATGGAGGGAGACCCAGTACTTC.

The chain uses TRBV21-1 and TRBJ1-5; the table gives TRBD1 as D, unverified against the DNA. TRBV21-1 has pseudogene status. The CDR3 has 16 amino acids. The CDR3 sequence is CASSKRKDSYNQPQHF. The CDR3 DNA follows: TGTGCCAGCAGCAAAAGAAAGGACAGCTATAATCAGCCCCAGCATTTT.

The chain joins TRBV21-1 to TRBJ1-2. TRBV21-1 is assigned pseudogene status. CDR3 size: 10 residues. The CDR3 nucleotides read TGTGCCAGCAGCAAGGGGGGCTACACCTTC. Protein sequence: CASSKGGYTF.

The V gene is TRBV2, the J gene TRBJ1-2; a possible D gene is TRBD1 (5 bases). Between the trimmed V and J ends, which lost 11 bases and 4 bases, there was a span of 23 bases. Germline V gene data show CDR1 as SNHLY and CDR2 as FYNNEI. The CDR3 is 15 amino acids. The CDR3 spells CASRILPTVAYGYTF. In nucleotides, the CDR3 is TGTGCCTCCCGAATCCTCCCGACAGTTGCCTATGGCTACACCTTC.

This clonotype showed up many times. This chain uses TRBV12-3 or TRBV12-4 with TRBJ1-1; the D is unclear. This CDR3 spans 13 amino acids. V lost 7 bases and J 7 bases, leaving 16 bases between the germline ends. Here the CDR3 DNA reads TGTGCCAGCACCGAGATCGTCGGGAGTGAAGCTTTCTTT. Its protein product is CASTEIVGSEAFF.

This clonotype was picked up many times. The chain uses TRBV20-1 and TRBJ2-1; TRBD2 agrees at 14 bases. Germline CDR1 is DFQATT and CDR2 is SNEGSKA (reference sequence). This CDR3 has 14 residues. With V trimmed by 5 bases and J by 8 bases, 5 bases remained unmatched. The CDR3 spells CSALRLAGGHEQFF. In DNA form, the CDR3 reads TGCAGTGCTCTACGACTAGCGGGGGGGCATGAGCAGTTCTTC.

This clonotype was seen only a few times. The chain joins TRBV12-3 or TRBV12-4 to TRBJ1-2; D uncertain. The CDR3 contains 14 residues. V dropped 1 base and J dropped 2 bases, with 8 bases sitting between them. The CDR3 here is CASSLGGWNYGYTF. The CDR3 DNA is TGTGCCAGCAGTTTAGGAGGATGGAACTATGGCTACACCTTC.

CDR3 sequence (DNA): TGTGCCAGCAGTTATGTGGGAGTTTATAGCAATCAGCCCCAGCATTTT. Residues: CASSYVGVYSNQPQHF. The gene calls are TRBV6-6 and TRBJ1-5; no definite D call. This CDR3 spans 16 amino acids. Germline assignment: CDR1 MNHNY and CDR2 SVGAGI (reference sequence). Trimming left V 3 bases short and J 0 bases short, with 12 bases between.

This clonotype has a handful of counts. V is TRBV12-3 or TRBV12-4 and J is TRBJ2-7, with 7 bases matching TRBD1. CDR3 size: 13 residues. V lost 5 bases to trimming and J lost 6 bases; unmatched junction nucleotides: 7. CDR3 in amino acids: CASSLETGTEQYV. The CDR3 DNA sequence: TGTGCCAGCAGTCTCGAGACAGGGACCGAGCAGTACGTC.

This clonotype has ten or more counts. This chain uses TRBV20-1 with TRBJ2-3; a weak D match, TRBD1 (5 bases). V lost 3 bases and J lost 6, with 7 bases in between. Germline CDR1 DFQATT, CDR2 SNEGSKA (reference sequence). The length of the CDR3 is 11 residues. This CDR3 is CSASRADTQYF. The CDR3 coding sequence is TGCAGTGCTAGCAGGGCGGATACGCAGTATTTT.

This clonotype was found many times. The genes are TRBV5-4 and TRBJ2-1, with TRBD2 matching over 12 bases. Germline V lookup: CDR1 SGHNT, CDR2 YYREEE (reference sequence). V trimming: 4 bases; J trimming: 2 bases; junction bases outside the gene matches: 1. The CDR3 is 15 residues long. Here the CDR3 DNA reads TGTGCCAGCAGCCGGACTAGCGGGGCCTACAATGAGCAGTTCTTC. Amino acid sequence: CASSRTSGAYNEQFF.

There are a few counts of this clonotype. The CDR3 bases are TGTGCCAGCAGCCGTATACTAGCGGGGATGGAGACCCAGTACTTC. Its translation is CASSRILAGMETQYF. J is TRBJ2-5 and V is TRBV3-1, with TRBD2 identical over 10 bases. After removal of 4 bases from V and 5 bases from J, the junction contained 7 bases not matched to a gene. The CDR3 runs to 15 residues. Germline CDR1 LGHDT, CDR2 YNNKEL (reference sequence).

This clonotype was detected only a few times. The rearrangement joins TRBV12-3 or TRBV12-4 to TRBJ2-7, with TRBD1 identical over 11 bases. CDR3 size: 17 residues. The V and J ends lost 4 bases and 0 bases, in that order; junction bases with no gene match: 8. In nucleotides, the CDR3 is TGTGCCAGCAGTTCGGGGACAGGGGGTCTACGCTCCTACGAGCAGTACTTC. Amino acid sequence: CASSSGTGGLRSYEQYF.

V usage is TRBV4-2 and J usage is TRBJ2-5; no clear D. The CDR3 length is 15 residues. The V end lost 0 bases, the J end lost 3 bases, and 11 bases lay between the germline ends. Looked up from germline, CDR1 is LGHNA and CDR2 is YNFKEQ. CDR3 residues: CASSQEGQREETQYF. As DNA, the CDR3 is TGTGCCAGCAGCCAAGAAGGGCAGCGAGAAGAGACCCAGTACTTC.

The rearrangement uses TRBV7-2 and TRBJ1-4, with TRBD1 matching 8 bases. Germline V gene sequence: CDR1 SGHTA, CDR2 FQGNSA. V trimming: 1 base; J trimming: 10 bases; junction bases outside the gene matches: 5. The CDR3 spans 14 residues. CDR3 in amino acids: CASSLGTGSLKLFF. The CDR3 DNA follows: TGTGCCAGCAGCTTAGGGACAGGGTCCTTAAAACTGTTTTTT.

A few counts support this clonotype. The chain uses TRBV4-3 and TRBJ2-7; 7 bases are a match to TRBD1. Germline V gene sequence: CDR1 LGHNA, CDR2 YSLEER. With V trimmed by 0 bases and J by 0 bases, 8 bases remained unmatched. This CDR3 is 17 amino acids long. In DNA, the CDR3 is TGCGCCAGCAGCCAAGAATCCAGGGGGTTTAGCTCCTACGAGCAGTACTTC. This encodes CASSQESRGFSSYEQYF.

V and J are TRBV18 and TRBJ2-7; D remains ambiguous. This CDR3 comprises 15 residues. In germline, CDR1 is KGHSH, CDR2 LQKENI. Trimming pared 3 bases from V and 5 bases from J, leaving 17 bases between. The CDR3 nucleotides read TGTGCCAGCTCACCCCGGTCAGGAAGCCCCAACGAGCAGTACTTC. Protein product: CASSPRSGSPNEQYF.

The chain carries TRBV18 and TRBJ1-6, with D unresolved. Per germline, CDR1 KGHSH and CDR2 LQKENI. V shed 3 bases and J shed 5 bases, with 8 bases lying between them. CDR3 length equals 14 residues. CDR3 residues: CASSPRSNNSPLHF. The CDR3 DNA reads TGTGCCAGCTCACCGCGGAGTAATAATTCACCCCTCCACTTT.

This clonotype came up a few times. The rearrangement uses TRBV12-3 or TRBV12-4 and TRBJ2-7; 9 nucleotides match TRBD1. V lost 6 bases and J lost 6; bases outside the gene matches: 9. The CDR3 loop spans 14 amino acids. CDR3 nucleotide sequence: TGTGCCAGCAGCCTAGGGGAGACAGGGGGCGAGCAGTACTTC. It translates to CASSLGETGGEQYF.

The V gene is TRBV4-1, the J gene TRBJ1-4; TRBD1 is a possible D gene (5 bases). Trimming took off 4 bases at V and 0 bases at J, with 15 bases between the two ends. The CDR3 consists of 17 residues. The germline CDR1 and CDR2 sequences are MGHRA and YSYEKL. CDR3 protein: CASSPGLVISTNEKLFF. CDR3 DNA sequence: TGCGCCAGCAGCCCGGGACTGGTAATTTCAACTAATGAAAAACTGTTTTTT.

This clonotype appeared a few times. The rearrangement links TRBV5-1 to TRBJ2-3; 8 bases are shared with TRBD1. Germline V gives CDR1 SGHRS, CDR2 YFSETQ. The ends lost 0 bases at V and 4 bases at J; junction bases unmatched: 4. The CDR3 has 15 amino acids. The CDR3 nucleotides read TGCGCCAGCAGCTTGGTGACAGGGGCCCCAGATACGCAGTATTTT. Amino acids: CASSLVTGAPDTQYF.

This clonotype has at least ten counts. V gene TRBV7-3 combines with J gene TRBJ2-5; the D gene is possibly TRBD2 (6 bases). The germline CDR1 and CDR2 sequences are SGHTA and FQGTGA. V lost 1 base and J 5 bases, leaving 11 bases between the germline ends. The CDR3 consists of 14 residues. This chain's CDR3 is CASSLSGGTETQYF. CDR3 in DNA: TGTGCCAGCAGCTTAAGTGGGGGGACGGAGACCCAGTACTTC.

J is TRBJ1-2 and V is TRBV2, with D possibly being TRBD1 (5 bases). The CDR3 is made up of 14 amino acids. CDR1 and CDR2 from the germline V gene are SNHLY and FYNNEI. V lost 11 bases, J lost 4 bases, and 20 bases lay in between. CDR3: CASRDSPGGYGYTF. CDR3 DNA sequence: TGTGCCTCGCGAGATTCTCCCGGGGGCTATGGCTACACCTTC.

The rearrangement joins TRBV10-3 to TRBJ2-1; D is unclear. Germline assignment: CDR1 ENHRY and CDR2 SYGVKD. Between the trimmed V and J ends, which lost 6 bases and 8 bases, there was a span of 14 bases. There are 13 residues in the CDR3. The CDR3 coding sequence is TGTGCCATCAGCTACCATATCGGTGATGAGCAGTTCTTC. Translation: CAISYHIGDEQFF.